The sequence of this T cell receptor beta chain was determined in a study of cytomegalovirus exposure and HLA in healthy donors. General study findings and limits: Later analysis found that TCR beta chains associated with HLA were more clonally expanded than other, equally common chains.

60 Vbeta and 13 Jbeta primers were used in PCR. Sequencing was performed with immunoSEQ multiplex PCR; in TCRdb, only in-frame clones are kept and a portion is missing. The table records just over 200,000 clones, 65% to 80% of them present only once. This CDR3 comprises 13 residues. Germline CDR1 reads SNHLY; CDR2 reads FYNNEI. The J segment lost 8 bases and the V segment lost 4 bases, leaving 6 bases of the junction unmatched. With regard to this clone: The antigen is not known.

The TCR was taken from a middle-aged man in good health and CMV-seronegative. The sequencing input was PBMCs. The chain employs TRBV2 and TRBJ1-2; 8 bases are a match to TRBD1. CDR3 sequence reads: CASSGTGSYGYTF. Here the CDR3 DNA reads TGTGCCAGCAGTGGGACAGGGTCCTACGGCTACACCTTC.